The source of this T cell receptor (beta chain) is a study of T cell repertoires in cytomegalovirus infection. Overall study context: Well-studied HLA-B-restricted epitopes and recently identified HLA-C-restricted epitopes of CMV were both used in the study.

This CDR3 region has 15 residues. The junction had 3 bases not matched to a gene; V was cut back by 3 bases and J by 3 bases. The germline gives CDR1 SEHNR, CDR2 FQNEAQ (reference sequence). This clonotype was seen many times. Its matching antigen is unknown. In TCRdb, the reads were re-called with MiXCR into one record per CDR3 protein. Here the sample spans 110,000 to 150,000 distinct CDR3 sequences, 25% to 35% being singletons. This specimen consisted of CD8+ T cells from cultured PBMCs, obtained from culture after CMV antigen stimulation. The receptor was isolated from a human donor in good health (CMV status not recorded). Some clones in this sample may be carry-over from other donors' samples. The chain has TRBV7-9 and TRBJ2-1; 9 nucleotides match TRBD2. CDR3 nucleotides: TGTGCCAGCAGCTTTAGCGGGGGTGGCTACAATGAGCAGTTCTTC. This sequence encodes CASSFSGGGYNEQFF.